The 32 T cell receptor beta chains below were found in one sample sequenced in a study of CD8+CD57+ T cells in acquired aplastic anemia. According to the study, genomic DNA was the template for TCR beta VDJ and CDR3 profiling. From the reads, TCRdb called clonotypes with MiXCR, one entry per CDR3 protein. The sample holds around 150,000 distinct CDR3 sequences, 45% to 55% seen once. Flow cytometry had shown expanded CD8+CD57+ cells in the patients chosen for sequencing. Specimen: sorted CD4+, CD8+, or CD8+CD57+ T cells (not recorded which) from PBMCs. The receptors stem from a human donor with aplastic anemia.

This clonotype appeared many times. The chain combines TRBV11-2 with TRBJ2-3, with 7 bases identical to TRBD2. The junction had 7 bases not matched to a gene; V was cut back by 5 bases and J by 2 bases. The CDR3 consists of 15 residues. CDR1 and CDR2 from the germline V gene are SGHAT and FQNNGV. The CDR3 bases are TGTGCCAGCAGCCTGCTGCTAGCGGTCACAGATACGCAGTATTTT. Translation: CASSLLLAVTDTQYF.

About this clonotype: This may come from a read error, since a much larger clone is one base off. The conserved closing phenylalanine or tryptophan is absent in this CDR3, likely reflecting a read error. The V and J genes are TRBV11-2 and TRBJ2-7, with TRBD2 matching 11 bases. Germline trimming cut 5 bases from V and 3 bases from J; bases unmatched to any gene: 12. CDR3 length equals 17 residues. Germline values: CDR1 SGHAT, CDR2 FQNNGV. Here the CDR3 reads CASSPRQLAGDFYEQYS. The CDR3 coding sequence is TGTGCCAGCAGCCCCCGACAACTAGCGGGAGATTTCTACGAGCAGTACTCC.

The chain is built from TRBV9 and TRBJ2-1, with TRBD1 matching over 8 bases. The CDR3 is 15 residues long. The junction had 7 bases not matched to a gene; V was cut back by 4 bases and J by 4 bases. Per the germline V gene, CDR1 is SGDLS and CDR2 is YYNGEE. DNA of the CDR3: TGTGCCAGCAGCACCTACGGACAGGGATACAATGAGCAGTTCTTC. Protein sequence: CASSTYGQGYNEQFF.

This CDR3 is CSARQGAGELFF. The CDR3 DNA is TGCAGTGCCCGTCAGGGGGCCGGGGAGCTGTTTTTT. The genes are TRBV20-1 and TRBJ2-2; TRBD1 matches at 7 bases. The germline CDR1 and CDR2 sequences are DFQATT and SNEGSKA (reference sequence). There are 12 residues in the CDR3. V trimming: 6 bases; J trimming: 6 bases; junction bases outside the gene matches: 4.

This clonotype has a handful of counts. V and J are TRBV19 and TRBJ1-6; D remains ambiguous. The length of the CDR3 is 14 residues. Looked up from germline, CDR1 is LNHDA and CDR2 is SQIVND (reference sequence). Trimming took 6 bases from V and 9 from J, leaving 15 bases between them. Written as DNA, the CDR3 is TGTGCCAGTAGAAACGAGGGAGAGGGTTCACCCCTCCACTTT. It is translated as CASRNEGEGSPLHF.

This clonotype has ten or more counts. This chain joins TRBV19 and TRBJ1-1; tentatively, D is TRBD1 (5 bases). V dropped 5 bases and J dropped 1 base, with 20 bases sitting between them. CDR1 and CDR2 (germline): LNHDA, SQIVND (reference sequence). CDR3 length: 17 amino acids. The CDR3 loop reads CASSASTDPRSNTEAFF. In nucleotides, the CDR3 is TGTGCCAGTAGTGCATCGACAGATCCCCGCTCGAACACTGAAGCTTTCTTT.

The chain couples TRBV19 to TRBJ1-1; no firm D call. The CDR3 runs to 13 residues. Germline CDR1 is LNHDA and CDR2 is SQIVND (reference sequence). V lost 4 bases and J 5 bases, leaving 11 bases between the germline ends. The DNA of the CDR3 is TGTGCCAGTAGTAGGCGGGCGGATACTGAAGCTTTCTTT. Amino acids: CASSRRADTEAFF.

The rearrangement joins TRBV4-1 to TRBJ1-5; no clear D gene. CDR1 MGHRA and CDR2 YSYEKL come from the germline V gene. This CDR3 has 15 amino acids. The V end was cut by 4 bases, the J end by 1 base, with 11 bases between. The chain's CDR3 is CASSPVGKSNQPQHF. The CDR3 bases are TGCGCCAGCAGCCCCGTGGGGAAGAGCAATCAGCCCCAGCATTTT.

For this clonotype: A read error may be the cause here, since a much bigger clone is one base away. The CDR3 here is CASSVGGIPGQGEQCF. The CDR3 nucleotides are TGTGCCAGCAGCGTAGGGGGGATACCGGGACAGGGCGAGCAGTGCTTC. The chain combines TRBV9 with TRBJ2-7; 9 bases match TRBD1. CDR3 length: 16 residues. Germline V gene data show CDR1 as SGDLS and CDR2 as YYNGEE.

As for this clonotype: A read error may explain this, as a much larger clone is one base away. This sequence joins TRBV7-2 and TRBJ2-7; D unclear. The CDR3 is made up of 14 amino acids. Germline CDR1 is SGHTA and CDR2 is FQGNSA. CDR3 in DNA: TGTGCCAGCAGTCTCATACGGGCCTCCCCCCAGCAGCACTTC. Protein sequence: CASSLIRASPQQHF.

The CDR3 nucleotides are TGTGCCAGCAGCTTGGTAGGGAGGTCGTACGAGCAGTACTTC. Protein product: CASSLVGRSYEQYF. V gene TRBV5-6 combines with J gene TRBJ2-7; D may be TRBD2 (6 bases). Looked up from germline, CDR1 is SGHDT and CDR2 is YYEEEE. The CDR3 is 14 amino acids. V was trimmed by 0 bases and J by 4 bases, leaving 11 bases between them. The full variable domain, in which reference TRBV5-6 and TRBJ2-7 provide the parts outside the CDR3, is DAGVTQSPTHLIKTRGQQVTLRCSPKSGHDTVSWYQQALGQGPQFIFQYYEEEERQRGNFPDRFSGHQFPNYSSELNVNALLLGDSALYLCASSLVGRSYEQYFGPGTRLTVT.

This clonotype was observed many times. The V call is TRBV29-1, the J call TRBJ1-1; D call uncertain. Germline lookup yields CDR1 SQVTM and CDR2 ANQGSEA. Deletions cut 3 bases from V and 8 bases from J, with 7 bases between. The CDR3 has 10 amino acids. CDR3 coding DNA: TGCAGCGTTGAGGGTACAGAAGCTTTCTTT. Translation gives CSVEGTEAFF.

This clonotype was observed a handful of times. This sequence joins TRBV5-6 and TRBJ1-3; no clear D gene. The CDR3 length is 17 residues. CDR1 and CDR2 from the germline V gene are SGHDT and YYEEEE. The germline V and J ends were trimmed by 2 bases and 1 base, with 16 bases remaining between them. The CDR3 here is CASSFDWGRVSGNTIYF. The CDR3 DNA sequence: TGTGCCAGCAGCTTTGACTGGGGAAGAGTATCTGGAAACACCATATATTTT. Drawing the rest from reference TRBV5-6 and TRBJ1-3, the complete variable domain is DAGVTQSPTHLIKTRGQQVTLRCSPKSGHDTVSWYQQALGQGPQFIFQYYEEEERQRGNFPDRFSGHQFPNYSSELNVNALLLGDSALYLCASSFDWGRVSGNTIYFGEGSWLTVV.

This rearrangement joins TRBV20-1 to TRBJ2-1; TRBD1 is a possible D gene (6 bases). The CDR3 has 15 amino acids. In germline, CDR1 is DFQATT, CDR2 SNEGSKA (reference sequence). Here the CDR3 reads CSAPRRDTLYNEQFF. For the CDR3, the DNA is TGCAGCGCGCCACGCCGGGACACCCTCTACAATGAGCAGTTCTTC.

This clonotype showed up many times. The chain couples TRBV24-1 to TRBJ2-1; the match to TRBD2 covers 13 bases. The CDR3 sequence is 19 residues long. Germline lookup yields CDR1 KGHDR and CDR2 SFDVKD. V was pared by 3 bases and J by 6 bases, with 13 bases of the junction left unmatched. CDR3 sequence (DNA): TGTGCCACCAGTGATCCAAATCTTACGGGGACTAGCGGGACCAATGAGCAGTTCTTC. This translates into CATSDPNLTGTSGTNEQFF.

This clonotype was detected a few times. This chain connects TRBV24-1 to TRBJ2-7; the match to TRBD1 covers 8 bases. This CDR3 spans 13 amino acids. Germline V lookup: CDR1 KGHDR, CDR2 SFDVKD. V lost 5 bases, J lost 3 bases, and 2 bases stayed unmatched. CDR3 amino acids: CATSAGGNYEQYF. CDR3 nucleotides: TGTGCCACCAGTGCAGGGGGCAACTACGAGCAGTACTTC.

The chain is built from TRBV19 and TRBJ2-7, with 7 positions matching TRBD2. CDR1 and CDR2 (germline): LNHDA, SQIVND (reference sequence). The V gene end was trimmed by 1 base and the J gene end by 2 bases; junction bases not matched to a gene: 5. The CDR3 is made up of 15 amino acids. The CDR3, as DNA: TGTGCCAGTAGTATAGGAAGCGGGGCGGCCTACGAGCAGTACTTC. Residues: CASSIGSGAAYEQYF.

The sample holds a few counts of this clonotype. The V and J genes are TRBV9 and TRBJ2-3, with 8 bases that match TRBD2. V lost 4 bases and J lost 6; bases outside the gene matches: 10. Germline CDR1 SGDLS, CDR2 YYNGEE. This CDR3 spans 15 amino acids. CDR3 sequence: CASSPRGGDLDTQYF. CDR3 nucleotide sequence: TGTGCCAGCAGCCCCCGGGGGGGGGACCTCGATACGCAGTATTTT.

In regard to this clonotype: An end of the junction does not agree with germline; a read error may underlie this. The rearrangement joins TRBV25-1 to TRBJ2-7; 10 nucleotides align to TRBD1. Germline CDR1 MGHDK, CDR2 SYGVNS. The CDR3 has 15 residues. The CDR3 region has the DNA TGTGCAAGCAGCTTAGGACAGGGGGAAGCCTACGAGCAGTACTTC. Its translation is CASSLGQGEAYEQYF.

The gene calls are TRBV5-1 and TRBJ2-5; tentatively, D is TRBD2 (5 bases). The CDR3 is made up of 14 amino acids. V gave up 1 base and J gave up 2 bases, with 9 bases separating them. CDR1 and CDR2 (germline): SGHRS, YFSETQ. The CDR3 coding sequence is TGCGCCAGCAGCTTGTCGGAGGTACAAGAGACCCAGTACTTC. Translating gives CASSLSEVQETQYF.

For this clonotype: A single base separates this from a much larger clone, so it may be a read error. The CDR3 does not end in the conserved phenylalanine or tryptophan, so this is likely a read error. This chain joins TRBV4-1 and TRBJ1-1, with D uncertain. The CDR3 extends over 12 amino acids. Trimming shortened V by 0 bases and J by 5 bases, and 4 bases separated the two germline ends. The germline V gene encodes CDR1 MGHRA and CDR2 YSYEKL. CDR3: CASSQEWTEAFS. CDR3 in DNA: TGCGCCAGCAGCCAAGAATGGACTGAAGCTTTCTCT.

This rearrangement joins TRBV2 to TRBJ1-5; D uncertain. Trimming cost V 0 bases and J 2 bases, with 5 bases left between them. Germline V gene lookup returns CDR1 SNHLY and CDR2 FYNNEI. The CDR3 has 14 residues. CDR3 bases: TGTGCCAGCAGTGAAGCGCAGGGCAATCAGCCCCAGCATTTT. Amino acids: CASSEAQGNQPQHF. The whole variable domain, remainder taken from reference TRBV2 and TRBJ1-5, is EPEVTQTPSHQVTQMGQEVILRCVPISNHLYFYWYRQILGQKVEFLVSFYNNEISEKSEIFDDQFSVERPDGSNFTLKIRSTKLEDSAMYFCASSEAQGNQPQHFGDGTRLSIL.

This clonotype showed up just a few times. CDR3: CASSGGQGPTYEQYF. The CDR3 nucleotides read TGCGCCAGCAGTGGAGGACAGGGCCCTACCTACGAGCAGTACTTC. This chain links TRBV10-1 with TRBJ2-7, with 8 positions matching TRBD1. In germline, CDR1 is WNHNN, CDR2 SYGVQD (reference sequence). The CDR3 runs to 15 residues. Trimming took 4 bases from V and 2 from J; bases not matched to a gene: 7.

The rearrangement links TRBV20-1 to TRBJ1-5; no clear D. The CDR3 length is 16 residues. The germline CDR1 and CDR2 sequences are DFQATT and SNEGSKA (reference sequence). Trimming pared 6 bases from V and 0 bases from J, leaving 18 bases between. The CDR3 DNA is TGCAGTGCGGCGGGGTCCTCCTCGGATAGCAATCAGCCCCAGCATTTT. Encoded protein: CSAAGSSSDSNQPQHF.

The table lists this clonotype with a few counts. This sequence joins TRBV28 and TRBJ2-7, with a weak D call TRBD1 (5 bases). CDR3 size: 12 residues. V lost 5 bases to trimming and J lost 6 bases, with 11 bases between them. Germline V gene lookup returns CDR1 MDHEN and CDR2 SYDVKM. CDR3: CASSQSRVEQYF. CDR3 DNA: TGTGCCAGCAGTCAATCCAGGGTCGAGCAGTACTTC.

CDR3 in DNA: TGTGCCAGCAGTGGACAAGGGACAGAGGCTAACTATGGCTACACCTTC. Its protein is CASSGQGTEANYGYTF. V gene TRBV25-1 combines with J gene TRBJ1-2; 7 positions match TRBD1. CDR1 and CDR2 (germline): MGHDK, SYGVNS. Trimming at V came to 4 bases and at J to 0 bases, leaving 8 bases not matched to a gene. CDR3 size: 16 residues.

The chain is built from TRBV19 and TRBJ2-7; 8 positions agree with TRBD1. Germline-derived CDR1 and CDR2 are LNHDA and SQIVND (reference sequence). The CDR3 covers 14 residues. J lost 1 base, V lost 6 bases, and 5 bases had no gene match. CDR3 in amino acids: CASRKDRASYEQYF. As DNA, the CDR3 is TGTGCCAGTAGGAAGGACAGGGCGTCCTACGAGCAGTACTTC.

At least ten counts were recorded for this clonotype. The gene calls are TRBV19 and TRBJ1-1, with D perhaps TRBD1 (5 bases). Germline CDR1 LNHDA, CDR2 SQIVND (reference sequence). This CDR3 has 14 amino acids. Trimming left V 6 bases short and J 5 bases short, with 16 bases between. CDR3 nucleotides: TGTGCCAGTAGCCAAGGGGCAGGGTTGACTGAAGCTTTCTTT. It specifies CASSQGAGLTEAFF.

This clonotype turned up a few times. This sequence joins TRBV27 and TRBJ1-1, with D perhaps TRBD1 (5 bases). The CDR3 is 16 amino acids. Trimming left V 5 bases short and J 1 base short, with 17 bases between. From germline, CDR1 is MNHEY and CDR2 SMNVEV (reference sequence). CDR3 residues: CASSHSRLGPNTEAFF. The CDR3 DNA is TGTGCCAGCAGTCACTCCCGTCTGGGACCGAACACTGAAGCTTTCTTT.

The chain joins TRBV12-3 or TRBV12-4 to TRBJ2-5; D perhaps matches TRBD1 (5 bases). V shed 6 bases and J shed 3 bases, with 11 bases lying between them. This CDR3 spans 13 amino acids. This CDR3 is CASSSGIEETQYF. As DNA, the CDR3 is TGTGCCAGCAGCTCAGGGATAGAAGAGACCCAGTACTTC.

The chain couples TRBV3-1 to TRBJ2-2; D ambiguous. Germline V CDR1 and CDR2: LGHDT, YNNKEL (reference sequence). V lost 4 bases and J 5 bases, leaving 17 bases between the germline ends. The CDR3 has 16 amino acids. For the CDR3, the DNA is TGTGCCAGCAGCCGTCTTCTGGCTGGATATACCGGGGAGCTGTTTTTT. Translation gives CASSRLLAGYTGELFF. The full variable domain, rest sourced from reference TRBV3-1 and TRBJ2-2, is DTAVSQTPKYLVTQMGNDKSIKCEQNLGHDTMYWYKQDSKKFLKIMFSYNNKELIINETVPNRFSPKSPDKAHLNLHINSLELGDSAVYFCASSRLLAGYTGELFFGEGSRLTVL.

The rearrangement joins TRBV27 to TRBJ2-7; the D is unclear. V dropped 6 bases and J dropped 3 bases, with 21 bases sitting between them. In germline, CDR1 is MNHEY, CDR2 SMNVEV (reference sequence). This CDR3 region has 16 residues. Here the CDR3 reads CASSQSRPVKHYEQYF. The CDR3 nucleotides are TGTGCCAGCAGCCAATCCCGACCCGTTAAACACTACGAGCAGTACTTC.